Presented here are 16 T cell receptor beta chains from one specimen sequenced in a study of Tregs in tolerant kidney transplant recipients (dated by TCRdb to about 2019). Per the publication, the time point label means: blood sample drawn before combined kidney and bone marrow transplant. Libraries came from the immunoSEQ multiplex PCR assay. The immuneACCESS repertoire file appears here via TCRdb, limited to in-frame rearrangements. These files lack a portion of the clones; in checked studies, under half of the deficit traces to unresolved V genes, and the cause of the others is not known. The sample profile shows some 66,000 clones; roughly 89% of them were found once. Jointly, the top ten make up over 9.5% of the sample. The sample was CD8+ T cells from blood, taken before the transplant. These receptors were taken from a human donor who received a combined kidney and bone marrow transplant.

This clone occurred once. The chain uses TRBV9 and TRBJ2-5; D gene ambiguous. CDR1 SGDLS and CDR2 YYNGEE come from the germline V gene. V was pared by 4 bases and J by 0 bases, with 4 bases between. This CDR3 is built from 12 residues. The CDR3 nucleotides are TGTGCCAGCAGCCCCGACCAAGAGACCCAGTACTTC. Translating gives CASSPDQETQYF.

The chain carries TRBV6-5 and TRBJ2-3, with D possibly TRBD1 on 6 matching bases. Germline lookup yields CDR1 MNHEY and CDR2 SVGAGI. The CDR3 has 12 residues. The V end was cut by 5 bases, the J end by 6 bases, with 9 bases between. DNA of the CDR3: TGTGCCAGCAGTACCGACAGGGATACGCAGTATTTT. As protein: CASSTDRDTQYF.

This chain links TRBV6-1 with TRBJ2-1; 10 positions match TRBD2. The CDR3 spans 14 residues. Germline CDR1 and CDR2: MNHNS and SASEGT. V shed 2 bases and J 7 bases; nucleotides not matched to a gene: 2. Written as DNA, the CDR3 is TGTGCCAGCAGTGAACTAGCGGGGGTGAATGAGCAGTTCTTC. Translating gives CASSELAGVNEQFF.

V gene TRBV5-1 combines with J gene TRBJ2-7, with 7 bases matching TRBD2. Per the germline V gene, CDR1 is SGHRS and CDR2 is YFSETQ. Trimming removed 1 base from V and 2 bases from J; junction bases left unmatched: 0. This CDR3 contains 13 residues. The CDR3 loop reads CASSLTSAYEQYF. In DNA, the CDR3 is TGCGCCAGCAGCTTGACTAGCGCCTACGAGCAGTACTTC.

The chain carries TRBV7-8 and TRBJ2-7; no reliable D call. Between the trimmed V and J ends, which lost 4 bases and 3 bases, there was a span of 16 bases. The germline CDR1 and CDR2 sequences are SGHVS and FQNEAQ. The CDR3 runs to 15 residues. The DNA for the CDR3 is TGTGCCAGCAGCTCCTTCGACACCCTCCACTACGAGCAGTACTTC. Its translation: CASSSFDTLHYEQYF.

The chain recombines TRBV28 with TRBJ2-3, with TRBD1 identical over 11 bases. Germline trimming cut 6 bases from V and 4 bases from J; bases unmatched to any gene: 6. Germline lookup yields CDR1 MDHEN and CDR2 SYDVKM. There are 15 residues in the CDR3. The CDR3 bases are TGTGCCAGCAGCCTGCCGGGACAGGGGGCAGATACGCAGTATTTT. It encodes CASSLPGQGADTQYF.

This CDR3 is CASSLGAGTYTGELFF. CDR3 DNA: TGTGCCAGCAGCTTAGGGGCAGGGACTTACACCGGGGAGCTGTTTTTT. This sequence joins TRBV13 and TRBJ2-2, with D perhaps matching TRBD2 (6 bases). The CDR3 is 16 amino acids. In germline, CDR1 is PRHDT, CDR2 FYEKMQ (reference sequence). With 0 bases removed from V and 3 bases from J, the gap between germline ends came to 11 bases.

There are a few counts of this clone. The V gene is TRBV7-9, the J gene TRBJ1-1, with TRBD1 matching over 7 bases. Unmatched junction bases numbered 11, after V lost 3 bases and J lost 7 bases. Germline V gene lookup returns CDR1 SEHNR and CDR2 FQNEAQ (reference sequence). The CDR3 loop spans 15 amino acids. This CDR3 is CASSLSLGTAYEAFF. In nucleotides, the CDR3 is TGTGCCAGCAGCTTGTCACTCGGGACAGCCTATGAAGCTTTCTTT.

The chain carries TRBV28 and TRBJ1-5; 7 bases agree with TRBD1. Germline V lookup: CDR1 MDHEN, CDR2 SYDVKM. The CDR3 is 14 residues long. The ends lost 3 bases at V and 9 bases at J; junction bases unmatched: 8. The CDR3 DNA sequence: TGTGCCAGCAGTTTGGGACAGAGAAGCAGGCCCCAGCATTTT. This sequence encodes CASSLGQRSRPQHF. The full variable domain, its missing parts supplied by reference TRBV28 and TRBJ1-5, is DVKVTQSSRYLVKRTGEKVFLECVQDMDHENMFWYRQDPGLGLRLIYFSYDVKMKEKGDIPEGYSVSREKKERFSLILESASTNQTSMYLCASSLGQRSRPQHFGDGTRLSIL.

The chain joins TRBV19 to TRBJ1-1; TRBD1 is a possible D gene (5 bases). The germline gives CDR1 LNHDA, CDR2 SQIVND (reference sequence). Trimming took 8 bases from V and 8 from J, leaving 12 bases between them. The CDR3 is 11 amino acids. The chain's CDR3 is CASGLGGEAFF. The CDR3 DNA is TGTGCCAGTGGCCTTGGGGGGGAAGCTTTCTTT.

The DNA for the CDR3 is TGCGCCAGCAGCAAGGGACTAGCGGGGCTAACCGGGGAGCTGTTTTTT. Translated, it gives CASSKGLAGLTGELFF. The genes are TRBV4-1 and TRBJ2-2; TRBD2 matches 13 bases. Germline CDR1 is MGHRA and CDR2 is YSYEKL. J lost 5 bases, V lost 5 bases, and 5 bases had no gene match. The CDR3 spans 16 residues.

V is TRBV19 and J is TRBJ2-7; TRBD2 might be the D (6 bases). V was pared by 6 bases and J by 4 bases, with 16 bases between. Germline CDR1 and CDR2: LNHDA and SQIVND (reference sequence). The CDR3 extends over 14 amino acids. The CDR3 region is CASRSSGDLYEQYF. The CDR3 nucleotides read TGTGCCAGTAGGTCATCCGGGGACTTATACGAGCAGTACTTC.

There are a few counts of this clone. This chain connects TRBV4-3 to TRBJ1-1; tentative D call: TRBD1 (5 bases). The CDR3 has 15 residues. Trimming cost V 4 bases and J 10 bases, with 22 bases left between them. Germline values: CDR1 LGHNA, CDR2 YSLEER. CDR3 protein: CASSPGTGVLNPAFF. The CDR3 DNA is TGCGCCAGCAGCCCAGGGACTGGGGTTCTCAACCCAGCTTTCTTT.

The rearrangement links TRBV9 to TRBJ2-3; perhaps TRBD2 as D (6 bases). Germline V CDR1 and CDR2: SGDLS, YYNGEE. V was shortened by 2 bases and J by 2 bases, with 12 bases between the two germline ends. The CDR3 is made up of 15 amino acids. The CDR3 loop is CASSVGLAPTDTQYF. In DNA form, the CDR3 reads TGTGCCAGCAGCGTGGGACTCGCCCCCACAGATACGCAGTATTTT.

This chain connects TRBV19 to TRBJ2-1; possibly TRBD2 for D (6 bases). Germline loops: CDR1 LNHDA, CDR2 SQIVND (reference sequence). Deletions cut 3 bases from V and 8 bases from J, with 8 bases between. The CDR3 sequence is 12 residues long. The CDR3: CASSIWGDEQFF. DNA for the CDR3: TGTGCCAGTAGTATTTGGGGGGATGAGCAGTTCTTC.

The gene calls are TRBV4-1 and TRBJ1-1, with 8 bases matching TRBD1. Germline trimming cut 6 bases from V and 0 bases from J; bases unmatched to any gene: 3. CDR1 is MGHRA and CDR2 is YSYEKL in the germline V gene. CDR3 length equals 14 residues. This CDR3 is CASRTGVLNTEAFF. The CDR3 nucleotides are TGCGCCAGCAGGACAGGGGTTTTGAACACTGAAGCTTTCTTT.